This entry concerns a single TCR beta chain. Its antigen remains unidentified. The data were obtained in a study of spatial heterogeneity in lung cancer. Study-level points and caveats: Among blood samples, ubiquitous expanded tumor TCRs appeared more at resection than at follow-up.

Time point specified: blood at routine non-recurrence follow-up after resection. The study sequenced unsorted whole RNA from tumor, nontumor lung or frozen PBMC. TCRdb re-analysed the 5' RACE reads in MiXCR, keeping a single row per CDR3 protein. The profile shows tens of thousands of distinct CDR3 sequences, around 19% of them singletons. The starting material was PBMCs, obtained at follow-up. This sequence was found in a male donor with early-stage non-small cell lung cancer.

The CDR3 DNA reads TGTGCCAGCAGCCACCTGGGAAACACCATATATTTT. Translating gives CASSHLGNTIYF. This chain connects TRBV5-6 to TRBJ1-3; D call uncertain. V shed 4 bases and J shed 4 bases, with 6 bases lying between them. The CDR3 totals 12 residues. Germline V gives CDR1 SGHDT, CDR2 YYEEEE.